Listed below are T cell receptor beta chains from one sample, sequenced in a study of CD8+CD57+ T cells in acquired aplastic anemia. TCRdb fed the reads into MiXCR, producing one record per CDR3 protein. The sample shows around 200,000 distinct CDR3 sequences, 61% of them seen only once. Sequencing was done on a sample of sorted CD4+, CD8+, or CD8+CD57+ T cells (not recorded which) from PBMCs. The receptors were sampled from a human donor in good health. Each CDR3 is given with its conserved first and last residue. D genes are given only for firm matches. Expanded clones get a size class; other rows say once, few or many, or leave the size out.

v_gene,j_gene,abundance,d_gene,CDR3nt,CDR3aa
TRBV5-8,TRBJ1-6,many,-,TGTGCCAGCAGCTTACCAGGGCTTGGTTCACCCCTCCACTTT,CASSLPGLGSPLHF
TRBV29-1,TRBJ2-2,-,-,TGCAGCGTTGAGCCAACTACCGGGGAGCTGTTTTTT,CSVEPTTGELFF
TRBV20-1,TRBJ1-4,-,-,TGCAGTGCTAGTACCAGGGAGGACGCTAATGAAAAACTGTTTTTT,CSASTREDANEKLFF
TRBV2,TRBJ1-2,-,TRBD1,TGTGCCAGCACTACGGGACAGGGGCATACTGGCTACACCTTC,CASTTGQGHTGYTF
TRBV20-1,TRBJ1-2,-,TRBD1,TGCAGTGCTAGAGCCGAGACAGGGTATGGCTACACCTTC,CSARAETGYGYTF
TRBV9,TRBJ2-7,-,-,TGTGCCAGCAGCGCATCATGGGACTCCTCCTACGAGCAGTACTTC,CASSASWDSSYEQYF
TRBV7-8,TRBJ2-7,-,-,TGTGCCAGCAGCGTCATCCAGGGTAGCTCCTACGAGCAGTACTTC,CASSVIQGSSYEQYF
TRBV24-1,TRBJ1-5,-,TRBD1,TGTGCCACCAGTGATCCCGGGACAGTCAATCAGCCCCAGCATTTT,CATSDPGTVNQPQHF
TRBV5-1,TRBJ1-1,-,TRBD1,TGCGCCAGCAGCTTAAACAACAGGGGGCTAAACACTGAAGCTTTCTTT,CASSLNNRGLNTEAFF
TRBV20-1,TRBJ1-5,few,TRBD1,TGCAGTGCTAGAGGACAGGGAGGATATCAGCCCCAGCATTTT,CSARGQGGYQPQHF
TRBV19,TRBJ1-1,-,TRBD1,TGTGCCAGTAGCCACCACGGGACAGGGAGTACTGAAGCTTTCTTT,CASSHHGTGSTEAFF
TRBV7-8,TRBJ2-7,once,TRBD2,TGTGCCAGCAGCTTGGGGACTAGCGGGAGATACGAGCAGTACTTC,CASSLGTSGRYEQYF
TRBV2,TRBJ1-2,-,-,TGTGCCAGCAATCCCATGAGCGGGGGCGTCGATGGCTACACCTTC,CASNPMSGGVDGYTF
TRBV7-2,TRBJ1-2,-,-,TGTGCCAGCAGCTTATCTTATGGCTACACCTTC,CASSLSYGYTF
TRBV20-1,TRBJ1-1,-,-,TGCAGTGCTAGAGTGGGGATGCCGAACACTGAAGCTTTCTTT,CSARVGMPNTEAFF
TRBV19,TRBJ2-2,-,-,TGTGCCAGTAGGGACGGTCCGAACACCGGGGAGCTGTTTTTT,CASRDGPNTGELFF
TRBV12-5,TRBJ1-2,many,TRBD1,TGTGCTAGTGGTTCTGGGGACAGGGGGCTCTCTGGCTACACCTTC,CASGSGDRGLSGYTF
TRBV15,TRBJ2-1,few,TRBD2,TGTGCCACCAGCAGAGGGGCGGGGGGGCCTTTCAATGAGCAGTTCTTC,CATSRGAGGPFNEQFF
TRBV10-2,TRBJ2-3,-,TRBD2,TGCGCCAGCAGTGAGTTCTCGGTAGCGGGAGACACAGATACGCAGTATTTT,CASSEFSVAGDTDTQYF
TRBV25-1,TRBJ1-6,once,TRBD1,TGTGCCAGCAGAGAGACGGGACAGGGGTCACCCCTCCACTTT,CASRETGQGSPLHF
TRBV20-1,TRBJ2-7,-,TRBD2,TGCAGTGCCCGGCCGGCTAGCGGGGGGGCCTACGAGCAGTACTTC,CSARPASGGAYEQYF
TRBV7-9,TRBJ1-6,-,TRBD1,TGTGCCAGCAGCGCCCTGACAGGGTATTCACCCCTCCACTTT,CASSALTGYSPLHF
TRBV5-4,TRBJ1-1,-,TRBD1,TGTGCCAGCAGCTTGGGACAGGGAGGGAACACTGAAGCTTTCTTT,CASSLGQGGNTEAFF
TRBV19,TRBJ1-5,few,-,TGTGCCAGTAAGGGGATGGACGATAGCAATCAGCCCCAGCATTTT,CASKGMDDSNQPQHF
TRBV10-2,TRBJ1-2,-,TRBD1,TGCGCCAGCAGTGAGGTCCGGGACAGGTCTAACTATGGCTACACCTTC,CASSEVRDRSNYGYTF
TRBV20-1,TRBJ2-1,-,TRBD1,TGCAGTGCTAGAGACCCCGGACAGGATTACAATGAGCAGTTCTTC,CSARDPGQDYNEQFF
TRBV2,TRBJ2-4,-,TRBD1,TGTGCCAGCAGACGGACAGGGGGCAAAAACATTCAGTACTTC,CASRRTGGKNIQYF
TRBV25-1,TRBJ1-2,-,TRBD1,TGTGCCAGCATGGTAGGGGGCGGGGGCTACACCTTC,CASMVGGGGYTF
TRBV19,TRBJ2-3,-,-,TGTGCCAGTAGTGCGTTAGCAGCAAGCACAGATACGCAGTATTTT,CASSALAASTDTQYF
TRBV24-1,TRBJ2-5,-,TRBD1,TGTGCCACCAGTGATTTCGGACAGGGGACCGTAGGGGAGACCCAGTACTTC,CATSDFGQGTVGETQYF
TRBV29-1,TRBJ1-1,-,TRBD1,TGCAGCGTTGTGAGGGACAGGGAACAGAACGTAGCTTTCTTT,CSVVRDREQNVAFF
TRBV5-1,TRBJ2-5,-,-,TGCGCCAGCAGCTTGGCTCGCCAGCTGGGAGAGACCCAGTACTTC,CASSLARQLGETQYF
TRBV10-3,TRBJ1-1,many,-,TGTGCCATCAGTGATCAGGTCGTTGAAGCTTTCTTT,CAISDQVVEAFF
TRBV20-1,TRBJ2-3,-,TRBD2,TGCAGTGCTAGTACTAGCGGGAATTCAGATACGCAGTGTTTT,CSASTSGNSDTQCF
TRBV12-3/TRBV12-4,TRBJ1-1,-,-,TGTGCCAGCAGTTTGCCACAGGGAGGTGTCACTGAAGCTTTCTTT,CASSLPQGGVTEAFF
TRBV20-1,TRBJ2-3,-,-,TGCAGTGCCAGAGGGGCTATTAGCACAGATACGCAGTATTTT,CSARGAISTDTQYF
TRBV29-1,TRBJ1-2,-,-,TGCAGCGTGAGTGGGGAAGGCTACACCTTC,CSVSGEGYTF
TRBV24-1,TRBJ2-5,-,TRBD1,TGTGCCACCAGTGACCCGGACAGGCCAGAGACCCAGTACTTC,CATSDPDRPETQYF
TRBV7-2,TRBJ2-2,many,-,TGTGCCAGCAGCTTAGCAACGGCCTGGGAGCTGTTTTTT,CASSLATAWELFF
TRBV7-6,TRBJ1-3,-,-,TGTGCCAGCAGCTCCGGGACTGGAGCTGGAAACACCATATATTTT,CASSSGTGAGNTIYF
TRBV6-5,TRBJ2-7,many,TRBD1,TGTGCCAGCGCCCCAGGGGGCACATACGAGCAGTACTTC,CASAPGGTYEQYF
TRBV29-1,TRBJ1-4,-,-,TGCAGCGGGCAGGGTCGGGAAAAACTGTTTTTT,CSGQGREKLFF
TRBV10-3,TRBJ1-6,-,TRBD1,TGTGCCATCAGTGAAACAGGGGTGGGGGTTACACCCCTCCACTTT,CAISETGVGVTPLHF
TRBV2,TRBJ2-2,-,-,TGTGCCAGCAGTGATGAGGGTATTTGGAACACCGGGGAGCTGTTTTTT,CASSDEGIWNTGELFF
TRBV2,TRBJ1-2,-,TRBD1,TGTGCCAGCCATGGGGACAGGGGCTACTATGGCTACACCTTC,CASHGDRGYYGYTF
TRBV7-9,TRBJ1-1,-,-,TGTGCCAGCAGCTCACACAGGGTTCGCGCTTTCTTT,CASSSHRVRAFF
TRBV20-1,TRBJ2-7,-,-,TGCAGTGCTAGCGGGGTACCCCACGAGCAGTACTTC,CSASGVPHEQYF
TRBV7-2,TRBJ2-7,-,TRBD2,TGTGCCAGCAGCTTAGGAGCGGGAGTCTACGAGCAGTACTTC,CASSLGAGVYEQYF
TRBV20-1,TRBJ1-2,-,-,TGCAGTGCTAGTTTGGTCTATGGCTACACCTTC,CSASLVYGYTF
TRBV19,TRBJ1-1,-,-,TGTGCCAGTAGCCCCAGTTCCCGGGCGAGGACTGAAGCTTTCTTT,CASSPSSRARTEAFF
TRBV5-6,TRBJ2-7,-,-,TGTGCCAGCAGCTTGGGGTTGGGGGAACGGTACTTC,CASSLGLGERYF
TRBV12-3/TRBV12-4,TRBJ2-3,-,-,TGTGCCAGCAGCCGAGAGCCGGGTTTTGGGAATTCAGATACGCAGTATTTT,CASSREPGFGNSDTQYF
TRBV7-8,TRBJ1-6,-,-,TGTGCCAGCAGCTTCGTTGAGGACTCACCCCTCCACTTT,CASSFVEDSPLHF
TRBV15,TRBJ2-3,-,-,TGTCACCAAACCCGGGACCCGTCCCCAGATACGCAGTATTTT,CHQTRDPSPDTQYF
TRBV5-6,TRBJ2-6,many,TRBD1,TGTGCCAGCAGCGATAGGGAGTATGGGGGACAGGAATCGGAAGGGGCCAACGTCCTGACTTTC,CASSDREYGGQESEGANVLTF